This T cell receptor beta chain was identified during a study of CD8 T cells in ankylosing spondylitis. This clonotype showed up just once. Its antigen remains unidentified. TCRdb processed the 5' RACE reads anew with MiXCR; each CDR3 protein has one entry. This repertoire shows 130,000 or so distinct CDR3 sequences, about an eighth found once; its top ten account for roughly 4.5%. In germline, CDR1 is DFQATT, CDR2 SNEGSKA (reference sequence). Trimming stripped 8 bases from V and 0 bases from J, with 29 bases between. The CDR3 has 19 amino acids. Broader study findings: In ankylosing spondylitis patients, matched synovial fluid reportedly showed significant enrichment of disease-linked clones. Certain motif variants had earlier been reported in reactive arthritis synovial fluid and blood. Made up of about eight highly homologous variants, a TCR beta motif appeared characteristic of ankylosing spondylitis blood.

The source of this sequence is a female donor with ankylosing spondylitis or in good health (not recorded which). V and J are TRBV20-1 and TRBJ1-5; D may be TRBD1 (5 bases). Sequenced: blood, either unsorted or a sorted T cell fraction (not recorded which). This chain's CDR3 is CSFRDVNIRRGGSNQPQHF. The CDR3 nucleotides read TGCAGTTTTAGAGATGTTAATATCCGTCGGGGCGGTAGCAATCAGCCCCAGCATTTT.